This TCR beta chain emerged from a study of early T cells in non-severe SARS-CoV-2 infection. Study in general: Alpha and beta chains were unpaired, from unsorted whole-blood bulk RNA.

The study's findings and limits: Matches to VDJdb favored anti-spike CD8 responses and missed private and CD4 specificities.

This clonotype was observed a handful of times. Its antigen is unknown. The length of the CDR3 is 15 residues. CDR1 and CDR2 from the germline V gene are SNHLY and FYNNEI. V lost 5 bases, J lost 4 bases, and 8 bases stayed unmatched. In the library, individual cDNA molecules carried attached unique molecular identifiers. TCRdb re-called the 5' RACE reads with MiXCR, one entry per CDR3 protein. There are tens of thousands of distinct CDR3 sequences in the sample; roughly 12% occur only once, and less than 3% lies in the top ten. Sequencing was done on a sample of whole blood. The TCR originated in an adult who was a healthcare worker with PCR-confirmed SARS-CoV-2 infection or an uninfected control (not recorded which). The chain uses TRBV2 and TRBJ2-1, with 7 bases matching TRBD1. This CDR3 is CASSSPTGWYNEQFF. CDR3 nucleotides: TGTGCCAGCAGTAGTCCGACAGGGTGGTACAATGAGCAGTTCTTC.